These 9 T cell receptor beta chains were sequenced from one sample in a study of beta chain features in type 1 diabetes. Overall study results and limits: All four CD4+ subsets of Type 1 diabetes patients contained TCRB CDR3s that were moderately but significantly shorter.

The sequenced template was cDNA made from the entire isolated RNA. The data were produced by immunoSEQ multiplex PCR, yet TCRdb's version contains in-frame clones alone and is incomplete. The table has over 200,000 clones, approximately 10% seen once. The antigens these receptors bind are not known. The specimen sequenced was naive CD4+ T cells from blood. All receptors come from a man in his thirties or forties with type 1 diabetes.

The gene calls are TRBV5-1 and TRBJ2-1, with 9 bases aligning to TRBD2. V lost 4 bases and J lost 5; bases outside the gene matches: 7. The germline V gene encodes CDR1 SGHRS and CDR2 YFSETQ. The CDR3 is 15 amino acids. The CDR3 nucleotides read TGCGCCAGCAGCCGTCGACTAGCGGAAAACAATGAGCAGTTCTTC. Residues: CASSRRLAENNEQFF.

This chain joins TRBV27 and TRBJ1-1; D might be TRBD1 (5 bases). The CDR3 runs to 13 residues. Trimming took off 6 bases at V and 3 bases at J, with 11 bases between the two ends. Germline CDR1 and CDR2: MNHEY and SMNVEV (reference sequence). DNA for the CDR3: TGTGCCAGCAGAGGGGCAGGATACACTGAAGCTTTCTTT. It encodes CASRGAGYTEAFF.

This clone turned up a few times. V gene TRBV5-4 combines with J gene TRBJ1-6, with D possibly matching TRBD1 (5 bases). Trimming removed 4 bases at V and 7 bases at J, with 12 bases between. CDR1 is SGHNT, CDR2 YYREEE, per germline (reference sequence). CDR3 length: 14 residues. CDR3 DNA: TGTGCCAGCAGCATCGACAGCCTGAATTCACCCCTCCACTTT. This sequence encodes CASSIDSLNSPLHF.

This clone was picked up a small number of times. This sequence joins TRBV9 and TRBJ1-4; 8 bases map to TRBD1. Germline lookup yields CDR1 SGDLS and CDR2 YYNGEE. The CDR3 spans 14 residues. After removal of 2 bases from V and 7 bases from J, the junction contained 4 bases not matched to a gene. For the CDR3, the DNA is TGTGCCAGCAGCGTTGACAGGGGACGTGAAAAACTGTTTTTT. It specifies CASSVDRGREKLFF.

This clone turned up a few times. The chain joins TRBV25-1 to TRBJ2-3; D remains unclear. The CDR3 has 14 amino acids. V lost 6 bases to trimming and J lost 0 bases, with 10 bases between them. Germline lookup yields CDR1 MGHDK and CDR2 SYGVNS. CDR3 protein: CASRETLSTDTQYF. CDR3 bases: TGTGCCAGCAGAGAGACACTTAGCACAGATACGCAGTATTTT.

This clone appeared a few times. V gene TRBV5-1 combines with J gene TRBJ2-7; TRBD2 is a possible D gene (5 bases). Germline CDR1 reads SGHRS; CDR2 reads YFSETQ. The CDR3 loop spans 14 amino acids. Deletions cut 4 bases from V and 0 bases from J, with 11 bases between. The chain's CDR3 is CASSRESVSYEQYF. The CDR3 coding sequence is TGCGCCAGCAGCAGGGAGAGTGTCTCCTACGAGCAGTACTTC.

This chain uses TRBV29-1 with TRBJ1-6, with D unresolved. This CDR3 region has 13 residues. Deletions cut 4 bases from V and 6 bases from J, with 10 bases between. From germline, CDR1 is SQVTM and CDR2 ANQGSEA. The CDR3 sequence is CSVAVRVNSPLHF. CDR3 sequence (DNA): TGCAGCGTTGCCGTACGGGTTAATTCACCCCTCCACTTT.

The rearrangement uses TRBV28 and TRBJ2-5; TRBD2 matches 13 bases. The junction had 6 bases not matched to a gene; V was cut back by 6 bases and J by 2 bases. The CDR3 is 16 residues long. Germline V gives CDR1 MDHEN, CDR2 SYDVKM. The CDR3 region is CASRPRLAGGQETQYF. DNA of the CDR3: TGTGCCAGCAGACCCAGACTAGCGGGGGGACAAGAGACCCAGTACTTC.

The chain joins TRBV6-5 to TRBJ1-6; TRBD1 agrees at 8 bases. Looked up from germline, CDR1 is MNHEY and CDR2 is SVGAGI. The CDR3 extends over 12 amino acids. V gave up 10 bases and J gave up 7 bases; unmatched junction bases: 3. CDR3 nucleotides: TGTGCCATTCGGACAGGGAATTCACCCCTCCACTTT. It translates to CAIRTGNSPLHF.